What follows describes a single T cell receptor (beta chain). No antigen is known for it. Deep-level running was used for the assay. Clones were sequenced by immunoSEQ multiplex PCR, and TCRdb holds only the in-frame ones, with some missing. The table has about 960,000 clones, over 75% seen once. This sample is drawn from a study of shared clonotypes between healthy human individuals. Regarding the study as a whole: Larger estimated richness was generally recorded for naive subsets relative to memory subsets. Sharing across four donors was highest in naive CD4 (around 5%) and lowest in memory CD8 (roughly 0.4%).

The CDR3 consists of 15 residues. CDR1 MNHEY and CDR2 SVGAGI come from the germline V gene. The V segment lost 2 bases and the J segment 2 bases; nucleotides outside the gene matches: 5. The source material was memory CD4+ T cells sorted from blood. Noted subset: CD45RA-negative fraction. This chain connects TRBV6-5 to TRBJ2-5; the match to TRBD2 covers 7 bases. This TCR came from a man aged 18 to 30 in good health. The CDR3 DNA follows: TGTGCCAGCAGTTACCGAAGCGGGGTACAAGAGACCCAGTACTTC. Translation gives CASSYRSGVQETQYF.